The 27 T cell receptor beta chains below were found in one sample sequenced in a study of shared clonotypes between healthy human individuals. Only in-frame clones appear in the TCRdb table, and some are missing; sequencing was by immunoSEQ multiplex PCR. The sample lists 190,000 or so clones, over 85% occurring once. The sequencing input was naive CD4+ T cells sorted from blood. Subset described: CD45RA+ positively selected. These receptors originate from a woman under 40 in good health.

This rearrangement joins TRBV7-2 to TRBJ1-5, with 10 positions matching TRBD1. The germline V gene encodes CDR1 SGHTA and CDR2 FQGNSA. This CDR3 comprises 16 residues. V lost 2 bases and J lost 7; bases outside the gene matches: 8. CDR3 sequence reads: CASSLNRDRGIQPQHF. DNA of the CDR3: TGTGCCAGCAGCTTAAACCGGGACAGGGGTATCCAGCCCCAGCATTTT.

V is TRBV15 and J is TRBJ2-7; perhaps TRBD2 as D (5 bases). CDR1 and CDR2 (germline): LNHNV, YYDKDF (reference sequence). V gave up 5 bases and J gave up 3 bases, with 14 bases separating them. The CDR3 is 14 residues long. The CDR3 DNA reads TGTGCCACCAGCCGCCGGGATTACGACTACGAGCAGTACTTC. Its protein product is CATSRRDYDYEQYF.

This clone was observed a single time. The rearrangement links TRBV27 to TRBJ2-1; TRBD2 matches at 9 bases. J was trimmed by 4 bases and V by 8 bases; bases with no gene match: 6. The CDR3 totals 14 residues. Germline CDR1 is MNHEY and CDR2 is SMNVEV (reference sequence). CDR3 in DNA: TGTGCCAGCTCCCGCGGGAGGGAATACAATGAGCAGTTCTTC. It specifies CASSRGREYNEQFF.

This chain uses TRBV18 with TRBJ2-1; 13 bases are shared with TRBD2. The V segment lost 6 bases and the J segment 8 bases; nucleotides outside the gene matches: 7. CDR3 size: 15 residues. Germline V gene sequence: CDR1 KGHSH, CDR2 LQKENI. The CDR3 protein is CASSVGLAGVDEQFF. CDR3 coding DNA: TGTGCCAGCTCGGTTGGACTAGCGGGAGTCGATGAGCAGTTCTTC.

This chain links TRBV7-9 with TRBJ2-1; D gene uncertain. Germline lookup yields CDR1 SEHNR and CDR2 FQNEAQ (reference sequence). Between the trimmed V and J ends, which lost 0 bases and 0 bases, there was a span of 0 bases. The CDR3 contains 13 residues. In DNA, the CDR3 is TGTGCCAGCAGCTTAGCCTCCTACAATGAGCAGTTCTTC. Translated: CASSLASYNEQFF.

V is TRBV11-1 and J is TRBJ2-7; 9 bases align to TRBD1. Germline CDR1 is SGHAT and CDR2 is FQDESV (reference sequence). Trimming cost V 4 bases and J 6 bases; bases outside gene matches: 7. The CDR3 length is 14 residues. In DNA form, the CDR3 reads TGTGCCAGCAGCTCCGGGACAGGGTACGCCGAGCAGTACTTC. This sequence encodes CASSSGTGYAEQYF.

V is TRBV6-6 and J is TRBJ2-1; TRBD2 matches 8 bases. Germline CDR1 reads MNHNY; CDR2 reads SVGAGI (reference sequence). CDR3 length: 15 amino acids. Unmatched junction bases numbered 8, after V lost 4 bases and J lost 6 bases. Written as DNA, the CDR3 is TGTGCCAGCAGTTCCCGTGGTAGCGGGATCAATGAGCAGTTCTTC. Translating gives CASSSRGSGINEQFF.

This chain connects TRBV7-8 to TRBJ2-3, with 13 bases lining up with TRBD2. The CDR3 has 18 amino acids. V trimming: 4 bases; J trimming: 4 bases; junction bases outside the gene matches: 11. Germline lookup yields CDR1 SGHVS and CDR2 FQNEAQ. Written as DNA, the CDR3 is TGTGCCAGCAGCTCGTCTACTAGCGGGAGGGCCTTTGCAGATACGCAGTATTTT. This encodes CASSSSTSGRAFADTQYF.

The chain links TRBV28 to TRBJ1-4; possible D gene TRBD1, 5 bases. The CDR3 is made up of 12 amino acids. CDR1 and CDR2 from the germline V gene are MDHEN and SYDVKM. CDR3 protein: CATAGNYEKLFF. Written as DNA, the CDR3 is TGTGCTACGGCAGGGAATTATGAAAAACTGTTTTTT.

The gene calls are TRBV23-1 and TRBJ1-6; D not resolved. TRBV23-1 is recorded as an ORF, its role being uncertain. Trimming cost V 0 bases and J 0 bases, with 15 bases left between them. CDR3 size: 19 residues. The CDR3 sequence: CASSQSTPGCHSYNSPLHF. The CDR3, as DNA: TGCGCCAGCAGTCAATCAACCCCCGGCTGTCACTCCTATAATTCACCCCTCCACTTT.

The CDR3 nucleotides read TGTGCCAGCAGTTCGGACAGGGGGCTATCCGAGCAGTACTTC. Its protein product is CASSSDRGLSEQYF. This chain connects TRBV27 to TRBJ2-5; 11 positions agree with TRBD1. The closer fit of TRBJ2-7 to the DNA end suggests the J call may be wrong. This CDR3 spans 14 amino acids. Germline CDR1 is MNHEY and CDR2 is SMNVEV (reference sequence).

This clone turned up a few times. The chain uses TRBV5-1 and TRBJ1-1; 8 positions agree with TRBD1. The V gene's germline CDR1 is SGHRS and CDR2 YFSETQ. V was pared by 4 bases and J by 4 bases, with 6 bases of the junction left unmatched. The CDR3 totals 14 residues. This chain's CDR3 is CASSTETGVTEAFF. CDR3 DNA sequence: TGCGCCAGCAGCACAGAGACAGGGGTCACTGAAGCTTTCTTT.

The chain combines TRBV18 with TRBJ2-7, with TRBD2 identical over 10 bases. This CDR3 region has 18 residues. The J segment lost 0 bases and the V segment lost 4 bases, leaving 12 bases of the junction unmatched. Germline CDR1 reads KGHSH; CDR2 reads LQKENI. CDR3 nucleotide sequence: TGTGCCAGCTCACAACAGGGGACTAGCGATAACCTCTCCTACGAGCAGTACTTC. It codes for CASSQQGTSDNLSYEQYF.

This rearrangement joins TRBV19 to TRBJ1-1; TRBD1 might be the D (5 bases). This CDR3 comprises 14 residues. CDR1 and CDR2 (germline): LNHDA, SQIVND (reference sequence). With 4 bases removed from V and 2 bases from J, the gap between germline ends came to 11 bases. This chain's CDR3 is CASSTGHANTEAFF. The CDR3 DNA reads TGTGCCAGTAGTACCGGACACGCTAACACTGAAGCTTTCTTT.

V is TRBV5-8 and J is TRBJ2-7, with TRBD2 matching 11 bases. Germline V CDR1 and CDR2: SGHTS, YDEGEE. The CDR3 consists of 16 residues. V lost 4 bases and J lost 3; bases outside the gene matches: 9. CDR3 DNA sequence: TGTGCCAGCAGCCCTGCCCTAGCGGGAGGTGTCTACGAGCAGTACTTC. Amino acids: CASSPALAGGVYEQYF.

V gene TRBV5-4 combines with J gene TRBJ2-5; TRBD1 agrees at 8 bases. Germline values: CDR1 SGHNT, CDR2 YYREEE (reference sequence). Trimming cost V 3 bases and J 4 bases; bases outside gene matches: 2. The CDR3 consists of 13 residues. DNA for the CDR3: TGTGCCAGCAGCTATACAGGGGGAGAGACCCAGTACTTC. It yields the protein CASSYTGGETQYF.

This clone was recorded a few times. CDR3 region: CASSPRQNNQPQHF. CDR3 DNA: TGTGCCAGCTCACCACGACAGAATAATCAGCCCCAGCATTTT. V gene TRBV18 combines with J gene TRBJ1-5; D might be TRBD1 (5 bases). Germline V gives CDR1 KGHSH, CDR2 LQKENI. V shed 1 base and J shed 4 bases, with 8 bases lying between them. The CDR3 has 14 amino acids.

V and J are TRBV18 and TRBJ1-1, with TRBD1 matching 7 bases. The CDR3 spans 15 residues. Trimming at V came to 3 bases and at J to 2 bases, leaving 6 bases not matched to a gene. The germline gives CDR1 KGHSH, CDR2 LQKENI. For the CDR3, the DNA is TGTGCCAGCTCACCTAGGACAGGACCAAACACTGAAGCTTTCTTT. This translates into CASSPRTGPNTEAFF.

The chain joins TRBV6-1 to TRBJ2-7, with D possibly TRBD1 on 5 matching bases. V dropped 8 bases and J dropped 0 bases, with 17 bases sitting between them. The CDR3 loop spans 15 amino acids. Germline loops: CDR1 MNHNS, CDR2 SASEGT. The CDR3 sequence: CASVLQVAVSYEQYF. The CDR3 DNA reads TGTGCCAGCGTCCTACAGGTTGCGGTCTCCTACGAGCAGTACTTC.

The gene calls are TRBV28 and TRBJ2-6, with TRBD1 matching over 10 bases. The germline V gene encodes CDR1 MDHEN and CDR2 SYDVKM. Trimming took 7 bases from V and 0 from J; bases not matched to a gene: 9. CDR3 length: 18 residues. This CDR3 reads CASNRQGADFSGANVLTF. DNA for the CDR3: TGTGCCAGCAATCGACAGGGGGCGGATTTCTCTGGGGCCAACGTCCTGACTTTC.

In nucleotides, the CDR3 is TGTGCCAGCAGACCACAGGGGTTGAACACTGAAGCTTTCTTT. Translation: CASRPQGLNTEAFF. The rearrangement joins TRBV6-4 to TRBJ1-1; 7 positions match TRBD1. The germline CDR1 and CDR2 sequences are MRHNA and SNTAGT. V lost 6 bases and J lost 0; bases outside the gene matches: 4. The CDR3 consists of 14 residues.

The chain carries TRBV5-1 and TRBJ1-1; no clear D gene. The CDR3 extends over 13 amino acids. Trimming shortened V by 5 bases and J by 1 base, and 9 bases separated the two germline ends. Germline CDR1 reads SGHRS; CDR2 reads YFSETQ. The CDR3, as DNA: TGCGCCAGCAGTGAGAGACCGAACACTGAAGCTTTCTTT. It encodes CASSERPNTEAFF.

This chain joins TRBV27 and TRBJ1-2; 12 bases align to TRBD1. J gave up 6 bases and V 5 bases, and 7 bases lay outside the gene matches. Germline CDR1 and CDR2: MNHEY and SMNVEV (reference sequence). The length of the CDR3 is 15 residues. CDR3 DNA: TGTGCCAGCAGTCACCGGGACAGGGGGCGGCATGGCTACACCTTC. Amino acids: CASSHRDRGRHGYTF.

This clone appeared a few times. V and J are TRBV6-5 and TRBJ1-5, with D hard to call. From germline, CDR1 is MNHEY and CDR2 SVGAGI. Trimming removed 0 bases at V and 1 base at J, with 7 bases between. The CDR3 totals 15 residues. The DNA of the CDR3 is TGTGCCAGCAGTTACTCCGGGCTGAGCAATCAGCCCCAGCATTTT. The encoded protein is CASSYSGLSNQPQHF.

V is TRBV4-1 and J is TRBJ2-5; 7 bases are a match to TRBD1. The J call is uncertain, as TRBJ2-7 better fits the DNA end. The CDR3 contains 16 residues. The V gene's germline CDR1 is MGHRA and CDR2 YSYEKL. The CDR3 DNA is TGCGCCAGCAGCCACCTGGACAGGCATAAGAGGTTCGAGCAGTACTTC. Translating gives CASSHLDRHKRFEQYF.

The CDR3 protein is CASSPSSGRAEQYF. CDR3 bases: TGTGCCAGCAGCCCCTCTAGCGGGAGGGCCGAGCAGTACTTC. The rearrangement uses TRBV11-2 and TRBJ2-7, with 12 bases aligning to TRBD2. This CDR3 is built from 14 residues. V dropped 5 bases and J dropped 6; count of bases not matched to a gene: 5. Germline CDR1 and CDR2: SGHAT and FQNNGV.

This rearrangement joins TRBV4-2 to TRBJ1-1; 7 positions match TRBD1. The CDR3 contains 17 residues. The germline V gene has CDR1 LGHNA and CDR2 YNFKEQ. J lost 0 bases, V lost 1 base, and 8 bases had no gene match. The CDR3 is CASSQAGRDSMNTEAFF. CDR3 coding DNA: TGTGCCAGCAGCCAAGCCGGCCGGGACAGTATGAACACTGAAGCTTTCTTT.